Following are 9 T cell receptor beta chains from one sample sequenced in a study of blood T cell repertoires in COVID-19. The data were produced by immunoSEQ multiplex PCR, yet TCRdb's version contains in-frame clones alone and is incomplete. The sample contains fewer than 130,000 clones, roughly nine tenths of which appear only once. Sequences were obtained from peripheral blood. Every receptor here comes from a woman of 80 years or more with acute or convalescent COVID-19.

The V call is TRBV28, the J call TRBJ1-4, with D perhaps TRBD1 (6 bases). The length of the CDR3 is 15 residues. The V gene lost 5 bases and the J gene lost 10 bases, with 20 bases spanning the gap. Germline V gene lookup returns CDR1 MDHEN and CDR2 SYDVKM. Here the CDR3 DNA reads TGTGCCAGCAGTCCCCGGACAGCCTTTCTTGGAAAACTGTTTTTT. Protein product: CASSPRTAFLGKLFF.

The rearrangement uses TRBV7-9 and TRBJ2-7; a weak D match, TRBD1 (6 bases). The CDR3 has 14 amino acids. Germline CDR1 and CDR2: SEHNR and FQNEAQ (reference sequence). The V end lost 3 bases, the J end lost 7 bases, and 16 bases lay between the germline ends. The CDR3 DNA reads as TGTGCCAGCAGCTTGGCGACAGGTTTTGGTGAGCAGTACTTC. Its protein product is CASSLATGFGEQYF.

The chain joins TRBV5-1 to TRBJ1-6; 9 bases agree with TRBD1. Unmatched junction bases numbered 2, after V lost 0 bases and J lost 7 bases. The CDR3 has 15 residues. Germline CDR1 and CDR2: SGHRS and YFSETQ. The CDR3 reads CASSLAGQGNSPLHF. The CDR3 DNA reads as TGCGCCAGCAGCTTGGCGGGACAGGGAAATTCACCCCTCCACTTT.

The rearrangement links TRBV23-1 to TRBJ2-3; the D gene is possibly TRBD2 (7 bases). TRBV23-1 is sorted into the ORF group, with uncertain function. Trimming took 0 bases from V and 2 from J, leaving 15 bases between them. The length of the CDR3 is 17 residues. The CDR3 bases are TGCGCCAGCAGTCAATCCCGGGGGGCATTGGACACAGATACGCAGTATTTT. It codes for CASSQSRGALDTDTQYF.

CDR3 amino acids: CAISGGPGGNYEQYF. For the CDR3, the DNA is TGTGCCATCAGTGGAGGACCAGGGGGGAACTACGAGCAGTACTTC. The chain couples TRBV10-3 to TRBJ2-7; maybe TRBD1 (7 bases). CDR3 size: 15 residues. Per the germline V gene, CDR1 is ENHRY and CDR2 is SYGVKD. The ends were cut back, 4 bases at V and 3 bases at J, with 16 bases in the middle.

In its sample, this clone was seen a few times. The rearrangement joins TRBV2 to TRBJ1-2; a possible D gene is TRBD1 (5 bases). The V gene's germline CDR1 is SNHLY and CDR2 FYNNEI. Trimming removed 9 bases at V and 4 bases at J, with 18 bases between. The CDR3 is 14 residues long. The chain's CDR3 is CASGAGQKVYGYTF. Written as DNA, the CDR3 is TGTGCCAGTGGGGCAGGCCAAAAAGTCTATGGCTACACCTTC.

The table lists this clone with many counts. This rearrangement joins TRBV30 to TRBJ1-2, with a weak D call TRBD1 (5 bases). V was pared by 0 bases and J by 10 bases, with 15 bases between. The CDR3 is 13 amino acids. Per germline, CDR1 GTSNPN and CDR2 SVGIG (reference sequence). The CDR3 sequence: CAWSVSWGGHYTF. In DNA, the CDR3 is TGTGCCTGGAGTGTAAGCTGGGGCGGCCACTACACCTTC.

The J gene is TRBJ2-2, the V gene TRBV30; 8 nucleotides agree with TRBD1. V was pared by 3 bases and J by 1 base, with 4 bases of the junction left unmatched. This CDR3 has 15 residues. Per the germline V gene, CDR1 is GTSNPN and CDR2 is SVGIG (reference sequence). The CDR3, as DNA: TGTGCCTGGAGGTGGGACAGGTTGAACACCGGGGAGCTGTTTTTT. It is translated as CAWRWDRLNTGELFF.

This clone was picked up one time. V usage is TRBV7-9 and J usage is TRBJ2-5; TRBD2 matches at 9 bases. The V gene's germline CDR1 is SEHNR and CDR2 FQNEAQ (reference sequence). After removal of 7 bases from V and 4 bases from J, the junction contained 13 bases not matched to a gene. This CDR3 region has 16 residues. CDR3: CASIQRLAESPETQYF. Here the CDR3 DNA reads TGTGCCAGCATCCAGAGACTAGCGGAGTCCCCAGAGACCCAGTACTTC.